The clone carrying this T cell receptor (beta chain) was seen more than once but under ten times. Its matching antigen is unknown. This entry belongs to a study of identical twins. The study, taken as a whole, reports: Abundant cord blood beta clonotypes carried fewer insertions; memory repertoires showed none.

Each cDNA held unique molecular identifiers, and template switching gave it a universal primer site. TCRdb used MiXCR to reprocess the 5' RACE reads, holding one entry per CDR3 protein. The sample carries approximately 670,000 distinct CDR3 sequences, around 6% recorded once. The CDR3 loop spans 14 amino acids. Losses at the gene ends were 7 bases for V and 5 bases for J; bases not matched to a gene: 9. Germline V lookup: CDR1 ENHRY, CDR2 SYGVKD. The chain recombines TRBV10-3 with TRBJ2-7, with 9 bases matching TRBD2. This receptor was identified in a man aged 18 to 30 in good health. Sequences were obtained from naive T cells sorted from blood. The CDR3: CAIKVAGETHEQYF. The CDR3 nucleotides are TGTGCCATCAAGGTAGCGGGAGAGACCCACGAGCAGTACTTC.